This entry lists 8 T cell receptor beta chains sequenced from one sample in a study of STAT5B mutations in CD4+ large granular lymphocyte leukemia (dated by TCRdb to 2022 to 2024). The library was produced with the immunoSEQ multiplex PCR assay. The clones in this table, taken by TCRdb from immuneACCESS, are in-frame only. Not every clone is retained; where verified, under half of the shortfall comes from an unresolved V gene, and the cause of the rest is unknown. The sample table shows some 40,000 clones, and 81% are seen once. Of the sample, about 3.9% falls within the top ten clones. Sequenced material: CD4+ T cells from blood buffy coats. All receptors derive from a human donor in good health.

This clone came up once. The chain couples TRBV30 to TRBJ1-1, with TRBD1 identical over 10 bases. The germline gives CDR1 GTSNPN, CDR2 SVGIG (reference sequence). After removal of 3 bases from V and 4 bases from J, the junction contained 2 bases not matched to a gene. The CDR3 sequence is 13 residues long. The CDR3 sequence: CAWRRTGGTEAFF. For the CDR3, the DNA is TGTGCCTGGAGAAGGACAGGGGGCACTGAAGCTTTCTTT.

The V gene is TRBV19, the J gene TRBJ1-2, with TRBD1 matching 8 bases. J was trimmed by 1 base and V by 3 bases; bases with no gene match: 10. Germline assignment: CDR1 LNHDA and CDR2 SQIVND (reference sequence). The CDR3 has 17 residues. The CDR3 bases are TGTGCCAGTAGTATGGATGGCAGGGGGCAATTTAACTATGGCTACACCTTC. Protein sequence: CASSMDGRGQFNYGYTF.

The gene calls are TRBV30 and TRBJ1-3, with D possibly matching TRBD1 (5 bases). The germline CDR1 and CDR2 sequences are GTSNPN and SVGIG (reference sequence). The CDR3 is 13 residues long. Trimming removed 4 bases from V and 2 bases from J, with 9 bases in between. The DNA for the CDR3 is TGTGCCTGGAACTCACAGGCTGGAAACACCATATATTTT. This codes for CAWNSQAGNTIYF.

This clone was picked up a small number of times. V and J are TRBV30 and TRBJ2-3, with a possible D match to TRBD2 (5 bases). CDR1 is GTSNPN, CDR2 SVGIG, per germline (reference sequence). Trimming stripped 1 base from V and 0 bases from J, with 8 bases between. CDR3 length: 14 residues. CDR3 coding DNA: TGTGCCTGGAGTGCCGGACTCAGCACAGATACGCAGTATTTT. It yields the protein CAWSAGLSTDTQYF.

The rearrangement joins TRBV19 to TRBJ2-1, with D perhaps assigned TRBD1 or TRBD2 (5 bases each). Germline V lookup: CDR1 LNHDA, CDR2 SQIVND (reference sequence). Trimming took off 6 bases at V and 0 bases at J, with 12 bases between the two ends. The CDR3 spans 15 residues. The CDR3 coding sequence is TGTGCCAGTAGCGAGGGGTACTTCTCCTACAATGAGCAGTTCTTC. It yields the protein CASSEGYFSYNEQFF.

V gene TRBV7-9 combines with J gene TRBJ1-5, with D unclear. Between the trimmed V and J ends, which lost 2 bases and 5 bases, there was a span of 7 bases. The CDR3 length is 13 residues. CDR1 is SEHNR and CDR2 is FQNEAQ in the germline V gene (reference sequence). The CDR3 sequence is CASSLTGDQPQHF. CDR3 DNA sequence: TGTGCCAGCAGCTTAACGGGTGATCAGCCCCAGCATTTT. Full variable domain (missing parts from reference TRBV7-9 and TRBJ1-5): DTGVSQNPRHKITKRGQNVTFRCDPISEHNRLYWYRQTLGQGPEFLTYFQNEAQLEKSRLLSDRFSAERPKGSFSTLEIQRTEQGDSAMYLCASSLTGDQPQHFGDGTRLSIL.

J is TRBJ2-2 and V is TRBV30; TRBD1 or TRBD2 may be the D gene (6 bases each). V lost 3 bases and J 7 bases, leaving 15 bases between the germline ends. Germline V gene data show CDR1 as GTSNPN and CDR2 as SVGIG (reference sequence). This CDR3 is 14 amino acids long. CDR3 bases: TGTGCCTGGAGGACCCCGGGGGCGGACGGGGAGCTGTTTTTT. Encoded protein: CAWRTPGADGELFF.

This rearrangement joins TRBV7-2 to TRBJ2-7; D is ambiguous. Germline V gene lookup returns CDR1 SGHTA and CDR2 FQGNSA. The CDR3 runs to 13 residues. Trimming cost V 1 base and J 3 bases, with 7 bases left between them. In DNA, the CDR3 is TGTGCCAGCAGCTTAGGGAGTGGCTACGAGCAGTACTTC. It is translated as CASSLGSGYEQYF.